The source of this T cell receptor beta chain is a study of breast tumors, draining lymph nodes, adjacent tissues. Axillary draining lymph nodes of breast cancer patients supplied the node samples. The CDR3 contains 15 residues. V lost 6 bases, J lost 5 bases, and 9 bases stayed unmatched. CDR1 MNHEY and CDR2 SVGAGI come from the germline V gene. TCRdb fed the multiplex PCR reads into MiXCR, producing one record per CDR3 protein. This sample has some 170,000 distinct CDR3 sequences, with 30% to 40% found just once. At least ten counts were recorded for this clonotype. The material sequenced was axillary lymph node tissue. This receptor was taken from a female donor with breast cancer. Some clones in this sample may be carry-over from other donors' samples. The rearrangement joins TRBV6-5 to TRBJ2-2; TRBD1 matches 7 bases. CDR3 nucleotide sequence: TGTGCCAGCAGCCGACAGGGATCGGGGACCGGGGAGCTGTTTTTT. Amino acids: CASSRQGSGTGELFF.